This TCR beta chain was captured by sequencing in a study of blood T cell repertoires in COVID-19. Study-wide context: Sites in the United States, Italy and Spain provided acute and convalescent COVID-19 samples.

Germline CDR1 reads MNHEY; CDR2 reads SMNVEV (reference sequence). The CDR3 sequence is 15 residues long. The V gene lost 5 bases and the J gene lost 0 bases, with 13 bases spanning the gap. As handled by the study authors: Amplification from reference gene primers served as the basis for estimated nucleated cell counts. Profiled with immunoSEQ multiplex PCR; TCRdb holds only in-frame clones, not every one. V, J and clone size were drawn from that table, and D and trimming were deduced from the DNA. The sample has 200,000 to 300,000 clones; around 88% are singletons. The sequencing sample was made of PBMCs or T cells enriched from blood (not recorded which). The chain recombines TRBV27 with TRBJ1-2, with D perhaps matching TRBD1 (6 bases). The TCR was taken from a woman aged 25 to 39 who had recovered from COVID-19. Here the CDR3 DNA reads TGTGCCAGCAGTCCCGGGACAATAGCTAACTATGGCTACACCTTC. It specifies CASSPGTIANYGYTF.